Detailed here is one T cell receptor (beta chain). This may be a read error, as it is one base from a much larger clone. There were no patients who had received any treatment before thyroid surgery. The data originate from a study of metastatic and nonmetastatic thyroid tumors. TCRdb reanalyzed the PCR reads via MiXCR. The data contain fewer than 25,000 clones, approximately 19% of them singletons. The CDR3 runs 11 residues. Per germline, CDR1 SQVTM and CDR2 ANQGSEA. Specimen: blood. This chain joins TRBV29-1 and TRBJ2-7, with D tentatively TRBD1 or TRBD2 (5 bases each). This TCR came from a female donor with papillary thyroid cancer or a benign thyroid nodule (not recorded which). Some clones in this sample may be carry-over from other donors' samples. CDR3 sequence: CSAGGVDEQCF. The CDR3 coding sequence is TGCAGTGCTGGGGGAGTCGACGAGCAGTGCTTC.